Sequencing of this T cell receptor (beta chain) was carried out in a study of blood T cell repertoires in COVID-19. At the level of the study: The samples span acute and convalescent COVID-19 from the United States, Italy and Spain.

This CDR3 contains 19 residues. V dropped 5 bases and J dropped 2; count of bases not matched to a gene: 13. CDR1 and CDR2 (germline): MNHEY, SMNVEV (reference sequence). The assay was immunoSEQ multiplex PCR, and TCRdb's table has in-frame clones only and misses some. Of about 200,000 clones detected, under 85% appear once; the ten largest clones hold 7.8%. Specimen: peripheral blood. The chain carries TRBV27 and TRBJ1-5; 12 nucleotides line up with TRBD1. This TCR was recovered from a woman of 80 years or more with COVID-19, enrolled during active disease. The CDR3 reads CASSPGPGQGATGNQPQHF. As DNA, the CDR3 is TGTGCCAGCAGTCCCGGACCGGGACAGGGGGCGACGGGCAATCAGCCCCAGCATTTT.